Presented here are 25 T cell receptor beta chains from one specimen sequenced in a study of T cell responses to AZD1222 COVID-19 vaccine. Profiling relied on immunoSEQ multiplex PCR, and the TCRdb table lists in-frame clones only, not all of them. The table records roughly 100,000 clones, roughly 80% of them present only once. The sample in question was peripheral blood, obtained on day 0 of AZD1222 vaccination. Receptors were obtained from an adult in good health.

V is TRBV7-2 and J is TRBJ1-1; D not resolved. V was pared by 3 bases and J by 0 bases, with 8 bases between. Germline V gives CDR1 SGHTA, CDR2 FQGNSA. The CDR3 loop spans 14 amino acids. CDR3: CASSLYSLNTEAFF. As DNA, the CDR3 is TGTGCCAGCAGCTTGTACAGCCTGAACACTGAAGCTTTCTTT.

The chain uses TRBV3-1 (or the pseudogene TRBV3-2) and TRBJ1-2, with 11 nucleotides matching TRBD1. Germline V gene lookup returns CDR1 LGHDT and CDR2 YNNKEL (reference sequence). This CDR3 is built from 14 residues. J lost 3 bases, V lost 6 bases, and 3 bases had no gene match. Here the CDR3 DNA reads TGTGCCAGCAGAAGGACAGGGGGCGACTATGGCTACACCTTC. Encoded protein: CASRRTGGDYGYTF.

This chain joins TRBV5-8 and TRBJ2-2, with D uncertain. Deletions cut 7 bases from V and 4 bases from J, with 17 bases between. Germline V gene sequence: CDR1 SGHTS, CDR2 YDEGEE. The CDR3 has 15 amino acids. The CDR3 coding sequence is TGTGCCAGCGGCAAGCCGGAGCAAAGCACCGGGGAGCTGTTTTTT. Amino acid sequence: CASGKPEQSTGELFF.

The chain combines TRBV27 with TRBJ2-6; D unclear. Trimming stripped 2 bases from V and 5 bases from J, with 7 bases between. This CDR3 is built from 14 residues. Germline CDR1 and CDR2: MNHEY and SMNVEV (reference sequence). DNA of the CDR3: TGTGCCAGCAGTTTACCCAGTAGGGCCAACGTCCTGACTTTC. It codes for CASSLPSRANVLTF. Filled out from reference TRBV27 and TRBJ2-6, the complete variable domain reads EAQVTQNPRYLITVTGKKLTVTCSQNMNHEYMSWYRQDPGLGLRQIYYSMNVEVTDKGDVPEGYKVSRKEKRNFPLILESPSPNQTSLYFCASSLPSRANVLTFGAGSRLTVL.

The rearrangement links TRBV10-3 to TRBJ1-3, with D possibly TRBD1 on 5 matching bases. The V end was cut by 10 bases, the J end by 5 bases, with 12 bases between. Germline assignment: CDR1 ENHRY and CDR2 SYGVKD. The CDR3 runs to 12 residues. As DNA, the CDR3 is TGTGCCACCCTAGACAGCAGAAACACCATATATTTT. This translates into CATLDSRNTIYF.

The chain couples TRBV14 to TRBJ1-1; perhaps TRBD1 as D (5 bases). CDR3 length equals 14 residues. Germline V gives CDR1 SGHDN, CDR2 FVKESK. V was shortened by 0 bases and J by 5 bases, with 10 bases between the two germline ends. CDR3 loop: CASSQDTRGTEAFF. Written as DNA, the CDR3 is TGTGCCAGCAGCCAAGATACCCGGGGGACTGAAGCTTTCTTT.

The rearrangement uses TRBV18 and TRBJ1-5; no clear D gene. The CDR3 is made up of 13 amino acids. Trimming shortened V by 3 bases and J by 5 bases, and 8 bases separated the two germline ends. In germline, CDR1 is KGHSH, CDR2 LQKENI. The CDR3 sequence: CASSPEWDQPQHF. Here the CDR3 DNA reads TGTGCCAGCTCACCGGAATGGGATCAGCCCCAGCATTTT. Complete variable domain (other parts from reference TRBV18 and TRBJ1-5): NAGVMQNPRHLVRRRGQEARLRCSPMKGHSHVYWYRQLPEEGLKFMVYLQKENIIDESGMPKERFSAEFPKEGPSILRIQQVVRGDSAAYFCASSPEWDQPQHFGDGTRLSIL.

The V gene is TRBV28, the J gene TRBJ1-3; D is undetermined. Deletions cut 3 bases from V and 5 bases from J, with 8 bases between. This CDR3 comprises 13 residues. CDR1 is MDHEN and CDR2 is SYDVKM in the germline V gene. CDR3 DNA sequence: TGTGCCAGCAGTTTGAGCCAGAGAAACACCATATATTTT. Amino acid sequence: CASSLSQRNTIYF. Full variable domain (remainder filled in from reference TRBV28 and TRBJ1-3): DVKVTQSSRYLVKRTGEKVFLECVQDMDHENMFWYRQDPGLGLRLIYFSYDVKMKEKGDIPEGYSVSREKKERFSLILESASTNQTSMYLCASSLSQRNTIYFGEGSWLTVV.

The V call is TRBV28, the J call TRBJ1-2; 8 nucleotides line up with TRBD1. CDR1 and CDR2 from the germline V gene are MDHEN and SYDVKM. V shed 5 bases and J 6 bases; nucleotides not matched to a gene: 8. The CDR3 sequence is 14 residues long. CDR3 bases: TGTGCCAGCAGTGAGCAGGGGGCGCAGAATGGCTACACCTTC. Amino acids: CASSEQGAQNGYTF.

The chain links TRBV3-1 (or the pseudogene TRBV3-2) to TRBJ1-2; 8 nucleotides line up with TRBD1. J was trimmed by 2 bases and V by 4 bases; bases with no gene match: 9. The CDR3 has 16 amino acids. CDR1 is LGHDT and CDR2 is YNNKEL in the germline V gene (reference sequence). In DNA, the CDR3 is TGTGCCAGCAGCCCCTTCTCAGGGGGCGGAAACTATGGCTACACCTTC. This gives the protein CASSPFSGGGNYGYTF.

The V call is TRBV3-1 (or the pseudogene TRBV3-2), the J call TRBJ1-2; D is ambiguous. V lost 0 bases and J lost 10, with 6 bases in between. The CDR3 length is 11 residues. Germline CDR1 is LGHDT and CDR2 is YNNKEL (reference sequence). The CDR3: CASSQERDYTF. In DNA form, the CDR3 reads TGTGCCAGCAGCCAAGAGAGAGACTACACCTTC.

The chain uses TRBV19 and TRBJ2-5; no clear D. The V gene lost 5 bases and the J gene lost 6 bases, with 13 bases spanning the gap. The CDR3 is 13 amino acids. In germline, CDR1 is LNHDA, CDR2 SQIVND (reference sequence). CDR3 DNA sequence: TGTGCCAGTAGTTGGGCAGGAGACAAGACCCAGTACTTC. Encoded protein: CASSWAGDKTQYF.

This clone was observed a handful of times. J is TRBJ1-2 and V is TRBV5-1; perhaps TRBD1 as D (6 bases). CDR3 length: 14 amino acids. V dropped 1 base and J dropped 8 bases, with 15 bases sitting between them. Germline V gene sequence: CDR1 SGHRS, CDR2 YFSETQ. As DNA, the CDR3 is TGCGCCAGCAGCTTGTGGGGGGCGGCCTTGGGCTACACCTTC. Its protein is CASSLWGAALGYTF.

This clone has only one observation. This rearrangement joins TRBV18 to TRBJ1-5; 7 bases agree with TRBD1. This CDR3 region has 17 residues. Germline V gives CDR1 KGHSH, CDR2 LQKENI. V was clipped by 6 bases and J by 5 bases; unmatched bases: 16. The CDR3 protein is CASSPGSPGQLHQPQHF. The CDR3 coding sequence is TGTGCCAGCTCCCCAGGCTCTCCGGGACAGTTACATCAGCCCCAGCATTTT.

The chain uses TRBV10-1 and TRBJ1-1, with 9 bases identical to TRBD1. Germline-derived CDR1 and CDR2 are WNHNN and SYGVQD (reference sequence). This CDR3 has 14 amino acids. J lost 11 bases, V lost 0 bases, and 7 bases had no gene match. DNA for the CDR3: TGCGCCAGCAGTGAGTCGGGACAGGGAATGCGGGCTTTCTTT. It yields the protein CASSESGQGMRAFF.

The gene calls are TRBV7-2 and TRBJ2-7, with TRBD2 as a possible D gene (6 bases). Germline assignment: CDR1 SGHTA and CDR2 FQGNSA. Trimming took off 0 bases at V and 0 bases at J, with 15 bases between the two ends. CDR3 length: 17 amino acids. For the CDR3, the DNA is TGTGCCAGCAGCTTAGCCCCCTTCACCGGGAGCTCCTACGAGCAGTACGTC. Translation: CASSLAPFTGSSYEQYV.

The J gene is TRBJ2-3, the V gene TRBV5-1; 9 bases are shared with TRBD2. J lost 4 bases, V lost 0 bases, and 6 bases had no gene match. Germline V lookup: CDR1 SGHRS, CDR2 YFSETQ. The CDR3 length is 16 residues. CDR3 residues: CASSLEARGGPDTQYF. The CDR3 nucleotides read TGCGCCAGCAGCTTGGAGGCGCGGGGGGGCCCAGATACGCAGTATTTT.

The chain employs TRBV11-2 and TRBJ2-1, with no clear D. The CDR3 spans 12 residues. V lost 8 bases and J lost 5, with 10 bases in between. Germline V gene lookup returns CDR1 SGHAT and CDR2 FQNNGV. This CDR3 reads CASELTNNEQFF. CDR3 in DNA: TGTGCCAGCGAGCTTACCAACAATGAGCAGTTCTTC. Full variable domain (outside the CDR3, taken from reference TRBV11-2 and TRBJ2-1): EAGVAQSPRYKIIEKRQSVAFWCNPISGHATLYWYQQILGQGPKLLIQFQNNGVVDDSQLPKDRFSAERLKGVDSTLKIQPAKLEDSAVYLCASELTNNEQFFGPGTRLTVL.

The V call is TRBV5-4, the J call TRBJ1-2; 12 bases line up with TRBD1. The CDR3 covers 13 residues. Trimming took 3 bases from V and 8 from J; bases not matched to a gene: 2. Germline V gene data show CDR1 as SGHNT and CDR2 as YYREEE (reference sequence). CDR3 in DNA: TGTGCCAGCAGCTGGGACAGGGGGCAGGGCTACACCTTC. This sequence encodes CASSWDRGQGYTF.

The CDR3 here is CASSLDILAGGIYNEQFF. CDR3 coding DNA: TGTGCCAGCAGCTTAGACATCCTAGCGGGAGGGATCTACAATGAGCAGTTCTTC. The rearrangement links TRBV7-2 to TRBJ2-1, with 12 bases matching TRBD2. V shed 1 base and J 3 bases; nucleotides not matched to a gene: 7. The CDR3 runs to 18 residues. The V gene's germline CDR1 is SGHTA and CDR2 FQGNSA.

The chain employs TRBV7-9 and TRBJ2-5; D is uncertain. Germline loops: CDR1 SEHNR, CDR2 FQNEAQ (reference sequence). With 0 bases removed from V and 4 bases from J, the gap between germline ends came to 12 bases. CDR3 length equals 15 residues. The CDR3 bases are TGTGCCAGCAGCTTAGCTGTAGTTAAAGGAGAGACCCAGTACTTC. It encodes CASSLAVVKGETQYF.

This clone was counted a single time. The chain employs TRBV28 and TRBJ2-7; D is undetermined. Trimming removed 3 bases from V and 7 bases from J, with 13 bases in between. Germline lookup yields CDR1 MDHEN and CDR2 SYDVKM. The CDR3 is 13 amino acids. Here the CDR3 reads CASSLGYTGEQYF. CDR3 in DNA: TGTGCCAGCAGTTTGGGCTACACTGGGGAGCAGTACTTC.

The V gene is TRBV18, the J gene TRBJ1-1, with a tentative D call TRBD1 (6 bases). Germline-derived CDR1 and CDR2 are KGHSH and LQKENI. Trimming pared 5 bases from V and 11 bases from J, leaving 15 bases between. This CDR3 comprises 12 residues. The CDR3 loop is CASSETGPEAFF. The CDR3 coding sequence is TGTGCCAGCTCAGAGACAGGCCCCGAGGCTTTCTTT. The full variable domain, completed using reference TRBV18 and TRBJ1-1, is NAGVMQNPRHLVRRRGQEARLRCSPMKGHSHVYWYRQLPEEGLKFMVYLQKENIIDESGMPKERFSAEFPKEGPSILRIQQVVRGDSAAYFCASSETGPEAFFGQGTRLTVV.

This chain connects TRBV6-5 to TRBJ2-1; tentatively, D is TRBD2 (5 bases). This CDR3 is 15 amino acids long. V was trimmed by 5 bases and J by 1 base, leaving 12 bases between them. Germline loops: CDR1 MNHEY, CDR2 SVGAGI. The CDR3 loop reads CASSRRGNSYNEQFF. The CDR3 DNA reads TGTGCCAGCAGTCGCCGGGGTAATTCCTACAATGAGCAGTTCTTC.

The chain uses TRBV4-1 and TRBJ2-6; D remains ambiguous. Trimming left V 1 base short and J 0 bases short, with 19 bases between. The length of the CDR3 is 20 residues. Looked up from germline, CDR1 is MGHRA and CDR2 is YSYEKL. The CDR3: CASSQGSRNTLSSGANVLTF. The CDR3 bases are TGCGCCAGCAGCCAAGGAAGTCGGAACACCTTGAGCTCTGGGGCCAACGTCCTGACTTTC.